This T cell receptor (beta chain) was sequenced for a study of T cells after yellow fever vaccination. TCRdb fed the 5' RACE reads into MiXCR, producing one record per CDR3 protein. The sample records roughly 520,000 distinct CDR3 sequences, less than 25% being singletons. Germline loops: CDR1 ENHRY, CDR2 SYGVKD. Trimming pared 0 bases from V and 2 bases from J, leaving 13 bases between. This CDR3 is 16 amino acids long. Regarding this clonotype: Its antigen is as yet unknown.

The study's findings and limits: Overall, a small share of clonotypes was seen in both CD4 and CD8 compartments.

The sequencing here drew on PBMCs, taken roughly 20 days after the first yellow fever vaccination. V usage is TRBV10-3 and J usage is TRBJ1-1; maybe TRBD1 (6 bases). This TCR was sampled from a man between 18 and 29 years old who received the YFV17D yellow fever vaccine. CDR3 sequence: CAISESTQGTNTEAFF. In nucleotides, the CDR3 is TGTGCCATCAGTGAGTCGACTCAGGGGACTAACACTGAAGCTTTCTTT.